The clone carrying this T cell receptor beta chain was observed at least ten times. Its antigen is unidentified. The data originate from a study of T cells in Graves' hyperthyroidism and ophthalmopathy. No ophthalmopathy progression within 18 months constituted stable Graves' hyperthyroidism. Patients were excluded for uncontrolled infection, other autoimmune disease, pregnancy or lactation. CDR1 is MDHEN and CDR2 is SYDVKM in the germline V gene. Unmatched junction bases numbered 8, after V lost 5 bases and J lost 8 bases. The CDR3 runs 13 residues. Authors of the study amplified TCR beta CDR3 regions from RNA transcripts. Primed by the HTBI set, a first-round RT-PCR was run on the TCR CDR3. TCRdb reprocessed the multiplex PCR reads via MiXCR and lists one record per CDR3 protein. The sample records about 690,000 distinct CDR3 sequences, 17% being singletons. Study outcomes and limitations: In simple terms, a model built on 13 V-J features told ophthalmopathy apart from stable hyperthyroidism.

The specimen sequenced was blood. This chain joins TRBV28 and TRBJ1-2, with 7 bases aligning to TRBD1. The clonotype was recovered from a man in his fifties with Graves' hyperthyroidism. The CDR3 DNA is TGTGCCAGCAGTCCGGGACAGCCGGGGGGCTACACCTTC. Translated: CASSPGQPGGYTF.